This TCR beta chain is from a study of control samples from healthy donors and cancer patients. Assay used: immunoSEQ multiplex PCR; TCRdb lists only in-frame clones, some missing. The sample carries about 120,000 clones, 80% to 90% recorded once. Sample: PBMCs. The clonotype comes from a woman between 50 and 59 years old with colorectal cancer.

The CDR3 reads CASSIRGAYGYTF. The CDR3 coding sequence is TGTGCCAGTAGTATCAGGGGGGCCTATGGCTACACCTTC. The chain recombines TRBV19 with TRBJ1-2, with 7 nucleotides matching TRBD1. Germline V gives CDR1 LNHDA, CDR2 SQIVND (reference sequence). J lost 4 bases, V lost 3 bases, and 2 bases had no gene match. This CDR3 has 13 amino acids.